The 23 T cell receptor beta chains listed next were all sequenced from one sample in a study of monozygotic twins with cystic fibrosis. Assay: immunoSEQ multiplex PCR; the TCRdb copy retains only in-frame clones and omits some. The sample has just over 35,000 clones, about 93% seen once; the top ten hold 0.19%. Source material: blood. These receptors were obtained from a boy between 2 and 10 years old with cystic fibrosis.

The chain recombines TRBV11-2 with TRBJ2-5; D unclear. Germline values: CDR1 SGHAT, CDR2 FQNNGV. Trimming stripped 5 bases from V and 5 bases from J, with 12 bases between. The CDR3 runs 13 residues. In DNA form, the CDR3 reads TGTGCCAGCAGCACCTATGGGTTGGAGACCCAGTACTTC. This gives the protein CASSTYGLETQYF.

This chain's CDR3 is CASSGLGDNEQFF. CDR3 nucleotides: TGTGCCAGCTCAGGACTAGGGGACAATGAGCAGTTCTTC. The chain employs TRBV18 and TRBJ2-1, with 7 bases that match TRBD2. This CDR3 is 13 amino acids long. Germline loops: CDR1 KGHSH, CDR2 LQKENI. V shed 5 bases and J 5 bases; nucleotides not matched to a gene: 3.

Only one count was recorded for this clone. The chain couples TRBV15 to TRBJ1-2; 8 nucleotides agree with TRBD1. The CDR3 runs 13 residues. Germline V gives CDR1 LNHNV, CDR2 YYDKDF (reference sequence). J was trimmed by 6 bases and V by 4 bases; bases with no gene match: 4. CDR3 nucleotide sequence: TGTGCCACCAGCACAGGACAGGGCAATGGCTACACCTTC. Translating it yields CATSTGQGNGYTF.

CDR3 DNA sequence: TGTGCCAGCAGTTACTCTGTCGGGGGGGCGGGTAGCTACACCTTC. Translating it yields CASSYSVGGAGSYTF. The V gene is TRBV6-5, the J gene TRBJ1-2; D perhaps matches TRBD1 (6 bases). The CDR3 extends over 15 amino acids. V was clipped by 0 bases and J by 9 bases, with 17 bases between them. Germline assignment: CDR1 MNHEY and CDR2 SVGAGI.

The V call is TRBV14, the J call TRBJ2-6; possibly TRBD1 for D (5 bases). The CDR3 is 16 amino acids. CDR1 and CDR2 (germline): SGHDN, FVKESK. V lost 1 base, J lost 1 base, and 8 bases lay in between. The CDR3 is CASSQADKSGANVLTF. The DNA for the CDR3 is TGTGCCAGCAGCCAAGCGGACAAGTCTGGGGCCAACGTCCTGACTTTC.

CDR3 residues: CASLSDRGHGYTF. CDR3 coding DNA: TGTGCCAGCCTATCGGACAGGGGCCATGGCTACACCTTC. This chain uses TRBV19 with TRBJ1-2, with TRBD1 matching 9 bases. The CDR3 sequence is 13 residues long. CDR1 and CDR2 (germline): LNHDA, SQIVND (reference sequence). V gave up 9 bases and J gave up 6 bases; unmatched junction bases: 8.

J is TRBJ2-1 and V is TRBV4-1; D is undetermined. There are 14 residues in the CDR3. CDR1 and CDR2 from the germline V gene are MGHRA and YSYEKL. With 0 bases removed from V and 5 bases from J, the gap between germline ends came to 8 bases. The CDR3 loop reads CASSQDQIHNEQFF. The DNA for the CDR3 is TGCGCCAGCAGCCAAGACCAGATCCACAATGAGCAGTTCTTC.

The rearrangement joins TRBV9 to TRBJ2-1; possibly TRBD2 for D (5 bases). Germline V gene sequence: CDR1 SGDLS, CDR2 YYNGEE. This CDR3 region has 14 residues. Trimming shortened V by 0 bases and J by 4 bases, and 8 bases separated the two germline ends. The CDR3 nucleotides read TGTGCCAGCAGCGTAGCGGCGGGTTACAATGAGCAGTTCTTC. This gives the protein CASSVAAGYNEQFF.

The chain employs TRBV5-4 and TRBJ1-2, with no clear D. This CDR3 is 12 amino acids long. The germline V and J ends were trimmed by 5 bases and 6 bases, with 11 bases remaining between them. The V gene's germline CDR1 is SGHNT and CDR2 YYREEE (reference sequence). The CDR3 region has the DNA TGTGCCAGCAGACTACCCCCCCATGGCTACACCTTC. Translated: CASRLPPHGYTF.

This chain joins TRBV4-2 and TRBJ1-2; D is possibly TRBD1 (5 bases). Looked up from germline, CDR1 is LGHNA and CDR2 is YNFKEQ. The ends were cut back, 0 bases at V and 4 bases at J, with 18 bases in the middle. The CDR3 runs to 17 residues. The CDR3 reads CASSQELVQGSSYGYTF. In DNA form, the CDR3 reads TGTGCCAGCAGCCAAGAATTGGTGCAGGGCTCGTCCTATGGCTACACCTTC.

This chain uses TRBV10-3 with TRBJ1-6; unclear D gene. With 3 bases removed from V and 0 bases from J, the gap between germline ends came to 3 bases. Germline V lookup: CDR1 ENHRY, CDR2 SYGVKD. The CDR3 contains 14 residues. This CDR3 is CAISDSSYNSPLHF. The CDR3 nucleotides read TGTGCCATCAGTGATAGCTCCTATAATTCACCCCTCCACTTT.

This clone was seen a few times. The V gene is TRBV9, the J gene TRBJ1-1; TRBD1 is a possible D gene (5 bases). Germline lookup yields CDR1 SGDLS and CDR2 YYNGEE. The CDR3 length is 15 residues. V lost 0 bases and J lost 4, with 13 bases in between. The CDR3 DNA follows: TGTGCCAGCAGCGTAGTGAGCCAGGGTGGCACTGAAGCTTTCTTT. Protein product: CASSVVSQGGTEAFF.

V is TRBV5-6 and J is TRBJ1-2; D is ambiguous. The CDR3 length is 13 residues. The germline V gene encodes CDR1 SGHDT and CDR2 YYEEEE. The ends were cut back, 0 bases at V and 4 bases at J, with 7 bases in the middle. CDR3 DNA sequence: TGTGCCAGCAGCTTGGACCGGCTCTATGGCTACACCTTC. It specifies CASSLDRLYGYTF.

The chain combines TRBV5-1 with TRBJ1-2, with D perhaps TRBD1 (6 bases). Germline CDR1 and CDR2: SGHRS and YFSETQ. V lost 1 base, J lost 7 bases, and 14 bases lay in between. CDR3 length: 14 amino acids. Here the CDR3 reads CASSLNRAEGGYTF. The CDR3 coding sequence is TGCGCCAGCAGCTTGAACAGGGCGGAGGGTGGCTACACCTTC.

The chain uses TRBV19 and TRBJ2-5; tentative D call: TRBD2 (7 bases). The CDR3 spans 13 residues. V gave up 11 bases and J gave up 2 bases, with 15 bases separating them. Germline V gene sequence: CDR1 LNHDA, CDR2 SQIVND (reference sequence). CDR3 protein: CASQGRGQETQYF. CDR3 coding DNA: TGTGCCTCCCAAGGGAGGGGGCAAGAGACCCAGTACTTC.

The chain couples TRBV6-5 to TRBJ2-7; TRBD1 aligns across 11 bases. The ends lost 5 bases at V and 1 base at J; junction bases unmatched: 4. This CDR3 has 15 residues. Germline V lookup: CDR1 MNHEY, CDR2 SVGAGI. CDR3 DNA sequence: TGTGCCAGCAGTCCCGGGACAGGGGGATCCTACGAGCAGTACTTC. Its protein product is CASSPGTGGSYEQYF.

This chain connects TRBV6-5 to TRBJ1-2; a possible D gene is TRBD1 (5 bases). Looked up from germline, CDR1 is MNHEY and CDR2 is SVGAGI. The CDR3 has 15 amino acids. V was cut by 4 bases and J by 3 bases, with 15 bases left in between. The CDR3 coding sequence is TGTGCCAGCAGTTGGGGGGGAGTCGGGGACTATGGCTACACCTTC. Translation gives CASSWGGVGDYGYTF.

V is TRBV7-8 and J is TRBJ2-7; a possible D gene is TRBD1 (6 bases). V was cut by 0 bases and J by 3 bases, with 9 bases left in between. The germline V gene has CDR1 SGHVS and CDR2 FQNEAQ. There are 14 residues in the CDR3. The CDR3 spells CASSLAGANYEQYF. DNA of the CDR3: TGTGCCAGCAGCTTAGCGGGGGCTAACTACGAGCAGTACTTC. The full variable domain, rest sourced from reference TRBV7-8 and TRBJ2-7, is GAGVSQSPRYKVAKRGQDVALRCDPISGHVSLFWYQQALGQGPEFLTYFQNEAQLDKSGLPSDRFFAERPEGSVSTLKIQRTQQEDSAVYLCASSLAGANYEQYFGPGTRLTVT.

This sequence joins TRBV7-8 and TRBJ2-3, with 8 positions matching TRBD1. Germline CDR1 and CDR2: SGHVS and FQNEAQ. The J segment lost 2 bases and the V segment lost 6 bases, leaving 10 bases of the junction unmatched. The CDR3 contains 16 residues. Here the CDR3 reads CASRRRPGQATDTQYF. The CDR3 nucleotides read TGTGCCAGCAGAAGACGTCCGGGACAGGCCACAGATACGCAGTATTTT.

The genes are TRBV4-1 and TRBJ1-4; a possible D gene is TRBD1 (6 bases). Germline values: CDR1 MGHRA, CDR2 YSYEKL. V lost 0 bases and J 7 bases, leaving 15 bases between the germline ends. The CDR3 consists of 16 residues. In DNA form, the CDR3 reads TGCGCCAGCAGCCAAGAAGGGCAGGGGAGGATTGAAAAACTGTTTTTT. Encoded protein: CASSQEGQGRIEKLFF.

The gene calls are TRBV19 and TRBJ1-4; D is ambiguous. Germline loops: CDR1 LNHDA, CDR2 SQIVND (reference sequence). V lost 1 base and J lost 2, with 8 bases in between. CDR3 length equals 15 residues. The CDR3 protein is CASSIGGSTNEKLFF. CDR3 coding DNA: TGTGCCAGTAGTATAGGTGGGTCGACTAATGAAAAACTGTTTTTT.

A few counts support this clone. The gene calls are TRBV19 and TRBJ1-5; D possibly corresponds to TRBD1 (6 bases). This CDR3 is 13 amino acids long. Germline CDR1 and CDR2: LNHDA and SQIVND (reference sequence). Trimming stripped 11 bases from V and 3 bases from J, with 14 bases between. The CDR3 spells CASTGRNNQPQHF. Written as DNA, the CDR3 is TGTGCCTCAACAGGGAGGAACAATCAGCCCCAGCATTTT.

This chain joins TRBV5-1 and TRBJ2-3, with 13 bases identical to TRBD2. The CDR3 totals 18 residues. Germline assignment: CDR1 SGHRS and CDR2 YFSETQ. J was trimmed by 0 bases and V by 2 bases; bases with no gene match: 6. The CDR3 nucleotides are TGCGCCAGCAGCTTCGCCGGACTAGCGGGGGTTAGCACAGATACGCAGTATTTT. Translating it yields CASSFAGLAGVSTDTQYF. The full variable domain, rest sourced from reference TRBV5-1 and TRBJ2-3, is KAGVTQTPRYLIKTRGQQVTLSCSPISGHRSVSWYQQTPGQGLQFLFEYFSETQRNKGNFPGRFSGRQFSNSRSEMNVSTLELGDSALYLCASSFAGLAGVSTDTQYFGPGTRLTVL.